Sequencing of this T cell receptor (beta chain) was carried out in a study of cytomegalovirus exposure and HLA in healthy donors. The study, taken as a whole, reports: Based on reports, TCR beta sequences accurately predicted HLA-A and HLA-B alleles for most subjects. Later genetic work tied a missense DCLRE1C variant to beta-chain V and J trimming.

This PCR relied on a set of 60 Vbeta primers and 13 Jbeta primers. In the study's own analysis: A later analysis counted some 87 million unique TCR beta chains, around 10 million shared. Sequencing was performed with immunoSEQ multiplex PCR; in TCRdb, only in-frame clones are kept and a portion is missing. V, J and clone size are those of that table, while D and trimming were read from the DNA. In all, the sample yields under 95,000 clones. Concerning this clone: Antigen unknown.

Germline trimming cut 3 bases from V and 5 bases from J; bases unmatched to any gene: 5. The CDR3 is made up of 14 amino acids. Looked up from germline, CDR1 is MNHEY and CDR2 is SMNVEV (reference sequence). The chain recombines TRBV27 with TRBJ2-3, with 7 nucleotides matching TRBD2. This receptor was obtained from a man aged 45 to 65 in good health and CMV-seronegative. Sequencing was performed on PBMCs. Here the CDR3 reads CASSFGGVVDTQYF. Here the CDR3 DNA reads TGTGCCAGCAGTTTTGGGGGGGTCGTAGATACGCAGTATTTT.